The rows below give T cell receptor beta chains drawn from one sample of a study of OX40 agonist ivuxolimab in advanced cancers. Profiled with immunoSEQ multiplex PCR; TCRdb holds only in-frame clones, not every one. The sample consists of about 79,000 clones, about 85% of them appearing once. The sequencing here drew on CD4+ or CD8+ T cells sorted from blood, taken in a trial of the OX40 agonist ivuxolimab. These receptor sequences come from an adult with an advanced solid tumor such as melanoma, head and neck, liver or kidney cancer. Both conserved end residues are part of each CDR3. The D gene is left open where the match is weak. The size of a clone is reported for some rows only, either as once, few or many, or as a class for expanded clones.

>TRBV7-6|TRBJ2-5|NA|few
CASSLARQGIGETQYF
TGTGCCAGCAGCTTAGCTAGGCAGGGGATTGGAGAGACCCAGTACTTC
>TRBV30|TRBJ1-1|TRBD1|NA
CAWGGQGITEAFF
TGTGCCTGGGGGGGACAGGGAATAACTGAAGCTTTCTTT
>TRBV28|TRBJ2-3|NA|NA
CASRLGTTDTQYF
TGTGCCAGCAGGCTGGGAACCACAGATACGCAGTATTTT
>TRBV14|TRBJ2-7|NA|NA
CASSHRDTTYEQYF
TGTGCCAGCAGCCATCGGGACACAACCTACGAGCAGTACTTC
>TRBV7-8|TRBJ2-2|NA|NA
CASSSDLNVGELFF
TGTGCCAGCAGCTCGGACCTTAATGTCGGGGAGCTGTTTTTT
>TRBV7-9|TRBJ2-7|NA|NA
CASRDYREDEQYF
TGTGCCAGCAGGGATTACAGGGAAGACGAGCAGTACTTC
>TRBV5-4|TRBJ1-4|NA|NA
CASSQLPTNEKLFF
TGTGCCAGCAGCCAGTTGCCAACTAATGAAAAACTGTTTTTT
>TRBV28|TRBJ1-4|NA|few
CASRDGGSMGYLATNEKLFF
TGTGCCAGCAGGGACGGCGGCTCGATGGGTTACCTGGCAACTAATGAAAAACTGTTTTTT
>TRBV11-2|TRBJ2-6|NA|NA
CASSLFPGANVLTF
TGTGCCAGCAGCTTATTCCCAGGGGCCAACGTCCTGACTTTC
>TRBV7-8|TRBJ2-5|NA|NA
CASSDERWIIVDETQYF
TGTGCCAGCAGTGACGAGAGGTGGATCATCGTCGACGAGACCCAGTACTTC
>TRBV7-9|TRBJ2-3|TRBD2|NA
CASSLLGLAGVADTQYF
TGTGCCAGCAGCTTACTAGGCCTAGCGGGAGTCGCAGATACGCAGTATTTT
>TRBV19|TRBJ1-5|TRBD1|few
CASSGTDNQPQHF
TGTGCCAGTAGTGGGACAGACAATCAGCCCCAGCATTTT
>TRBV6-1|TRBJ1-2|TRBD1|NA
CASRKGQKYGYTF
TGTGCCAGCAGGAAGGGACAGAAGTATGGCTACACCTTC
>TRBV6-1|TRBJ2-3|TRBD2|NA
CASRVTSDNTQYF
TGTGCCAGCAGGGTAACTAGCGATAATACGCAGTATTTT
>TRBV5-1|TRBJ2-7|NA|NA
CASSLADLDSSYEQYF
TGCGCCAGCAGCTTGGCTGACCTAGACAGCTCCTACGAGCAGTACTTC
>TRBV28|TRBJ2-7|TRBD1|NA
CASRGQGGYEQYF
TGTGCCAGCAGAGGACAGGGGGGCTACGAGCAGTACTTC
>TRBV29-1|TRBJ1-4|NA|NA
CSVEQGMGKLFF
TGCAGCGTTGAACAGGGGATGGGAAAACTGTTTTTT
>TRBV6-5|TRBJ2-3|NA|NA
CASSRSRRMGTQYF
TGTGCCAGCAGCCGAAGCAGGCGCATGGGTACGCAGTATTTT
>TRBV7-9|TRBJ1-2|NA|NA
CASSLQASYGYTF
TGTGCCAGCAGCTTACAGGCTTCATATGGCTACACCTTC
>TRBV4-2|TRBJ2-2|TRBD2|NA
CASSQGAGGPGGELFF
TGTGCCAGCAGCCAAGGAGCGGGAGGGCCTGGCGGGGAGCTGTTTTTT
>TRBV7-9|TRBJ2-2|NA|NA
CASSPENTGELFF
TGTGCCAGCAGCCCAGAGAACACCGGGGAGCTGTTTTTT
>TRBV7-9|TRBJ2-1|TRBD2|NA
CASSFGLTSGGEQFF
TGTGCCAGCAGCTTTGGTTTGACTAGCGGGGGTGAGCAGTTCTTC
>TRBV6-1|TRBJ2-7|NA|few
CASKLGGRYEQYF
TGTGCCAGCAAGTTGGGGGGAAGGTACGAGCAGTACTTC
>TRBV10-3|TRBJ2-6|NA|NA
CAISESFWGAGANVLTF
TGTGCCATCAGTGAGTCGTTTTGGGGTGCTGGGGCCAACGTCCTGACTTTC
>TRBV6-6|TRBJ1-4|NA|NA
CASSYGEAGDEKLFF
TGTGCCAGCAGTTATGGAGAGGCGGGCGATGAAAAACTGTTTTTT
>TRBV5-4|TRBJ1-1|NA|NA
CASSPGSRTEAFF
TGTGCCAGCAGCCCAGGGAGTAGAACTGAAGCTTTCTTT
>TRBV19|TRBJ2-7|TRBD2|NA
CASSWTSGYEQYF
TGTGCCAGTAGTTGGACTAGCGGTTACGAGCAGTACTTC
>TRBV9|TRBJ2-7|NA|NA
CASSVGAGTYEQYF
TGTGCCAGCAGCGTAGGTGCAGGGACCTACGAGCAGTACTTC
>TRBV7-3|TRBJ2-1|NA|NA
CASSLTGQEFNEQFF
TGTGCCAGCAGCTTAACGGGACAAGAATTCAATGAGCAGTTCTTC
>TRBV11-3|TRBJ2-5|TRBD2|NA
CASSVSGEETQYF
TGTGCCAGCAGCGTTAGCGGGGAGGAGACCCAGTACTTC
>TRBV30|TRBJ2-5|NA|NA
CAWSSPETQYF
TGTGCCTGGAGCTCCCCGGAGACCCAGTACTTC
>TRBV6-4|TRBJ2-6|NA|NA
CASSRVMGANVLTF
TGTGCCAGCAGTAGGGTAATGGGGGCCAACGTCCTGACTTTC
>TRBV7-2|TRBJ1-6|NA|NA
CASSLGPGGNSPLHF
TGTGCCAGCAGCTTAGGTCCCGGGGGGAATTCACCCCTCCACTTT
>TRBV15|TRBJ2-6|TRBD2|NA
CATSGGGSGANVLTF
TGTGCCACCAGCGGCGGGGGTTCTGGGGCCAACGTCCTGACTTTC
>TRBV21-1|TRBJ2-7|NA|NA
CASSSPWGQYF
TGTGCCAGCAGCTCGCCCTGGGGGCAGTACTTC
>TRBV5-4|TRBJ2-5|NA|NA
CASSSPSSQETQYF
TGTGCCAGCAGCTCCCCGAGCAGCCAAGAGACCCAGTACTTC
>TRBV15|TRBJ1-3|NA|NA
CATSGSGNTIYF
TGTGCCACCAGCGGCTCTGGAAACACCATATATTTT
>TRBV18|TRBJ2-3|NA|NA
CASSPGTTDTQYF
TGTGCCAGCTCACCAGGAACCACAGATACGCAGTATTTT
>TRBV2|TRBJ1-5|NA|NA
CASGRGNSNQPQHF
TGTGCCAGCGGGCGGGGGAATAGCAATCAGCCCCAGCATTTT
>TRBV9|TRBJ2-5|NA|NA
CASSVGLTGEETQYF
TGTGCCAGCAGCGTAGGTTTGACCGGAGAAGAGACCCAGTACTTC
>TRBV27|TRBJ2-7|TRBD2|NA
CASSLLAGAEQYF
TGTGCCAGCAGTCTACTAGCGGGAGCCGAGCAGTACTTC
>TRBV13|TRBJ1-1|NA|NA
CASSLAVRKLEAFF
TGTGCCAGCAGCTTAGCTGTCCGAAAACTTGAAGCTTTCTTT
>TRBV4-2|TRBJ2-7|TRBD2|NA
CASSQGLASSYEQYF
TGTGCCAGCAGCCAGGGACTAGCTTCCTCCTACGAGCAGTACTTC
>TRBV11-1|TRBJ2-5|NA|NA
CASTSINQETQYF
TGTGCCAGCACCTCAATTAACCAAGAGACCCAGTACTTC
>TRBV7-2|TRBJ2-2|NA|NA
CASSLGPLGNTGELFF
TGTGCCAGCAGCTTAGGACCCCTCGGGAACACCGGGGAGCTGTTTTTT
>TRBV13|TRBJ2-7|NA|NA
CASSLSPSPGPRMKEDYEQYF
TGTGCCAGCAGCTTAAGCCCCTCCCCGGGACCAAGAATGAAGGAGGACTACGAGCAGTACTTC
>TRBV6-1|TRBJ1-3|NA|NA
CASSEALVGRGNTIYF
TGTGCCAGCAGTGAAGCCCTTGTGGGGCGCGGAAACACCATATATTTT
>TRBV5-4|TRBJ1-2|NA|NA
CASSLRGLAYGYTF
TGTGCCAGCAGCTTGAGAGGGTTGGCCTATGGCTACACCTTC
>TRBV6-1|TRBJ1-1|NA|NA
CASSLRDKNTEAFF
TGTGCCAGCAGTCTCCGGGACAAGAACACTGAAGCTTTCTTT
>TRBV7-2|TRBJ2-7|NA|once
CASSHLRDSRSYEQYF
TGTGCCAGCAGCCACCTCCGGGACTCGAGATCCTACGAGCAGTACTTC
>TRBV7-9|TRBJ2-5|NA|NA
CASSPRPGQSQETQYF
TGTGCCAGCAGCCCCCGACCAGGACAGTCCCAGGAGACCCAGTACTTC
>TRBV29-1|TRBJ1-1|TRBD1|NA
CSASQGGDTEAFF
TGCAGCGCCAGCCAGGGGGGTGACACTGAAGCTTTCTTT
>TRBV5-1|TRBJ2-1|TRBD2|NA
CASMQTSGYNEQFF
TGCGCCAGCATGCAGACTAGCGGTTACAATGAGCAGTTCTTC
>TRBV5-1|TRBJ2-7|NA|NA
CASSLDPGIYEQYF
TGCGCCAGCAGCTTGGATCCGGGAATCTACGAGCAGTACTTC
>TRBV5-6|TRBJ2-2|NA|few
CASRLNRENTGELFF
TGTGCCAGCAGACTAAACAGGGAAAACACCGGGGAGCTGTTTTTT
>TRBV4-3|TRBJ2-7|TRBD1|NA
CASSQGTGFIYEQYF
TGCGCCAGCAGCCAAGGGACAGGGTTTATCTACGAGCAGTACTTC
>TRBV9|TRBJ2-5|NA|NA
CASSVAGSRTQETQYF
TGTGCCAGCAGCGTAGCAGGGAGCAGGACCCAAGAGACCCAGTACTTC
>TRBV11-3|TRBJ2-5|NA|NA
CASSGFGGEETQYF
TGTGCCAGCAGTGGTTTCGGGGGCGAAGAGACCCAGTACTTC